This T cell receptor beta chain derives from a study of shared clonotypes between healthy human individuals. Per the germline V gene, CDR1 is SGHAT and CDR2 is FQNNGV. The V segment lost 5 bases and the J segment 1 base; nucleotides outside the gene matches: 6. The CDR3 extends over 16 amino acids. TCRdb keeps only in-frame clones here, not all; method: immunoSEQ multiplex PCR. The sample lists under 2,000,000 clones; 85% to 95% were seen once. CD45RO negativity and positive selection for CCR7 defined naive CD8 cells, a population that excluded terminally differentiated effector memory CD45RA+ cells. The donors were adults (healthy and HIV-negative) with no recent acute infections or vaccinations.

The clonotype was recovered from a man aged 18 to 30 in good health. The V and J genes are TRBV11-2 and TRBJ2-2, with TRBD1 matching 8 bases. The sample was naive CD8+ T cells sorted from blood. As DNA, the CDR3 is TGTGCCAGCAGCGTCGAGGGGACAGGGAACACCGGGGAGCTGTTTTTT. Protein sequence: CASSVEGTGNTGELFF.